The 27 T cell receptor beta chains listed next were all sequenced from one sample in a study of blood T cell repertoires in COVID-19. Libraries were prepared by immunoSEQ multiplex PCR; TCRdb keeps only in-frame clonotypes and omits some of them. Counted here are around 180,000 clones, approximately 79% occurring once; the ten biggest clones make up about 3%. The sample comprised peripheral blood. These receptor sequences come from a woman older than 75 with acute or convalescent COVID-19.

This clone has more than one count but fewer than ten. The chain couples TRBV4-1 to TRBJ1-5; perhaps TRBD1 as D (5 bases). CDR1 is MGHRA, CDR2 YSYEKL, per germline. Deletions cut 0 bases from V and 5 bases from J, with 8 bases between. CDR3 length: 14 amino acids. In nucleotides, the CDR3 is TGCGCCAGCAGCCAAGATCGGGGGGATCAGCCCCAGCATTTT. This encodes CASSQDRGDQPQHF.

A note on this clone: The sample has other DNA sequences that encode this CDR3 too. V gene TRBV19 combines with J gene TRBJ2-2; D is perhaps TRBD1 (5 bases). The CDR3 is 14 residues long. The germline V gene has CDR1 LNHDA and CDR2 SQIVND (reference sequence). The ends were cut back, 3 bases at V and 5 bases at J, with 10 bases in the middle. CDR3 DNA: TGTGCCAGTAGTATCGGTGGGGCGACCGGGGAGCTGTTTTTT. Protein product: CASSIGGATGELFF.

The chain joins TRBV27 to TRBJ1-2; 7 bases fit TRBD1. J gave up 3 bases and V 5 bases, and 6 bases lay outside the gene matches. Germline V CDR1 and CDR2: MNHEY, SMNVEV (reference sequence). This CDR3 is 14 amino acids long. The CDR3 spells CASSHGQAYYGYTF. The CDR3 coding sequence is TGTGCCAGCAGTCACGGACAGGCCTACTATGGCTACACCTTC.

This sequence joins TRBV6-2 or TRBV6-3 and TRBJ2-7, with TRBD1 matching 8 bases. The CDR3 runs to 14 residues. CDR1 MNHEY and CDR2 SVGEGT come from the germline V gene. V shed 5 bases and J 2 bases; nucleotides not matched to a gene: 5. The CDR3 is CASSQDREAYEQYF. DNA for the CDR3: TGTGCCAGCAGTCAGGACAGGGAGGCCTACGAGCAGTACTTC.

V gene TRBV7-2 combines with J gene TRBJ1-2; 8 bases fit TRBD1. J gave up 2 bases and V 5 bases, and 4 bases lay outside the gene matches. CDR1 is SGHTA and CDR2 is FQGNSA in the germline V gene. There are 14 residues in the CDR3. The CDR3 loop is CASSARQGNYGYTF. The CDR3 DNA reads TGTGCCAGCAGCGCCCGACAGGGGAACTATGGCTACACCTTC.

The gene calls are TRBV4-1 and TRBJ2-1; 8 positions agree with TRBD2. Germline V CDR1 and CDR2: MGHRA, YSYEKL. The CDR3 loop spans 16 amino acids. V dropped 3 bases and J dropped 5; count of bases not matched to a gene: 9. In DNA form, the CDR3 reads TGCGCCAGCAGCCAGACCGGGACTAGTTTACACAATGAGCAGTTCTTC. Residues: CASSQTGTSLHNEQFF.

CDR3 amino acids: CAISESRGQANEKLFF. CDR3 nucleotide sequence: TGTGCCATCAGTGAGTCGAGAGGCCAAGCTAATGAAAAACTGTTTTTT. The chain is built from TRBV10-3 and TRBJ1-4; the D is unclear. The CDR3 contains 16 residues. The V end was cut by 0 bases, the J end by 3 bases, with 11 bases between. CDR1 and CDR2 (germline): ENHRY, SYGVKD.

This clone was seen a single time. The J gene is TRBJ1-6, the V gene TRBV6-5, with D unresolved. This CDR3 region has 15 residues. Germline-derived CDR1 and CDR2 are MNHEY and SVGAGI. The V and J ends lost 6 bases and 6 bases respectively, with 15 bases between them. The DNA of the CDR3 is TGTGCCAGCAGACCGCCGGGAATCGTTAATTCACCCCTCCACTTT. It codes for CASRPPGIVNSPLHF.

This clone was counted many times. This chain joins TRBV5-4 and TRBJ1-1; no clear D gene. This CDR3 is 12 amino acids long. Between the trimmed V and J ends, which lost 4 bases and 1 base, there was a span of 5 bases. Germline CDR1 SGHNT, CDR2 YYREEE (reference sequence). CDR3 region: CASSLRNTEAFF. The CDR3, as DNA: TGTGCCAGCAGCCTCAGGAACACTGAAGCTTTCTTT.

The V and J genes are TRBV6-6 and TRBJ1-3, with D maybe TRBD1 (6 bases). CDR3 length: 16 amino acids. V was clipped by 2 bases and J by 0 bases, with 11 bases between them. Germline lookup yields CDR1 MNHNY and CDR2 SVGAGI (reference sequence). The CDR3 bases are TGTGCCAGCAGTTACGGACAGCTCCACTCTGGAAACACCATATATTTT. Protein sequence: CASSYGQLHSGNTIYF.

This chain uses TRBV19 with TRBJ1-1; 9 bases line up with TRBD1. Germline V gene lookup returns CDR1 LNHDA and CDR2 SQIVND (reference sequence). With 0 bases clipped from V and 11 bases from J, the junction kept 7 bases outside the gene matches. The CDR3 spans 14 residues. Written as DNA, the CDR3 is TGTGCCAGTAGTATAGACGGACAGGGGAGAGTTGCTTTCTTT. Its protein is CASSIDGQGRVAFF.

V usage is TRBV28 and J usage is TRBJ1-6; 8 bases line up with TRBD1. This CDR3 comprises 15 residues. V shed 2 bases and J 7 bases; nucleotides not matched to a gene: 4. Germline V gene lookup returns CDR1 MDHEN and CDR2 SYDVKM. This CDR3 is CASSLPGTGNSPLHF. The CDR3 nucleotides read TGTGCCAGCAGTTTACCCGGGACAGGCAATTCACCCCTCCACTTT.

This rearrangement joins TRBV7-2 to TRBJ1-2, with 9 bases that match TRBD1. CDR1 is SGHTA, CDR2 FQGNSA, per germline. V lost 4 bases to trimming and J lost 3 bases; unmatched junction nucleotides: 6. The CDR3 has 15 amino acids. The CDR3 DNA sequence: TGTGCCAGCAGCTCATTTAGACAGGGGGACTATGGCTACACCTTC. Protein product: CASSSFRQGDYGYTF.

The chain uses TRBV5-6 and TRBJ1-2; possible D gene TRBD1, 5 bases. From germline, CDR1 is SGHDT and CDR2 YYEEEE. Deletions cut 4 bases from V and 2 bases from J, with 9 bases between. This CDR3 is built from 13 residues. CDR3 protein: CASSPGQNYGYTF. The CDR3 nucleotides read TGTGCCAGCAGCCCCGGACAAAACTATGGCTACACCTTC.

About this clone itself: Other DNA sequences in this sample translate to the same CDR3. V gene TRBV5-1 combines with J gene TRBJ2-1; 9 bases agree with TRBD2. The CDR3 covers 15 residues. The germline gives CDR1 SGHRS, CDR2 YFSETQ. The ends lost 0 bases at V and 2 bases at J; junction bases unmatched: 0. CDR3 coding DNA: TGCGCCAGCAGCTTGGTAGCGGGGGCCTACAATGAGCAGTTCTTC. Translated, it gives CASSLVAGAYNEQFF. Full variable domain (missing parts from reference TRBV5-1 and TRBJ2-1): KAGVTQTPRYLIKTRGQQVTLSCSPISGHRSVSWYQQTPGQGLQFLFEYFSETQRNKGNFPGRFSGRQFSNSRSEMNVSTLELGDSALYLCASSLVAGAYNEQFFGPGTRLTVL.

The V gene is TRBV10-1, the J gene TRBJ2-3, with D possibly TRBD1 on 5 matching bases. V shed 5 bases and J shed 6 bases, with 15 bases lying between them. The CDR3 is made up of 14 amino acids. Germline assignment: CDR1 WNHNN and CDR2 SYGVQD (reference sequence). CDR3 protein: CASSSGIGADTQYF. CDR3 coding DNA: TGCGCCAGCAGTTCAGGGATTGGGGCGGATACGCAGTATTTT.

The chain has TRBV14 and TRBJ1-2; D not certain. This CDR3 is built from 14 residues. With 1 base removed from V and 4 bases from J, the gap between germline ends came to 10 bases. The V gene's germline CDR1 is SGHDN and CDR2 FVKESK. The CDR3 coding sequence is TGTGCCAGCAGCCAAGTGTCGTGGCTCTATGGCTACACCTTC. Translating gives CASSQVSWLYGYTF.

This chain uses TRBV7-8 with TRBJ1-2, with TRBD1 identical over 7 bases. The CDR3 is made up of 14 amino acids. V was clipped by 7 bases and J by 5 bases; unmatched bases: 10. Germline CDR1 SGHVS, CDR2 FQNEAQ. In DNA, the CDR3 is TGTGCCAGCACCCCTACAGGGGATGGGTATGGCTACACCTTC. Its translation is CASTPTGDGYGYTF.

This clone was seen only a few times. The chain carries TRBV7-8 and TRBJ1-1; D is undetermined. Trimming pared 7 bases from V and 9 bases from J, leaving 18 bases between. The CDR3 runs to 13 residues. CDR1 and CDR2 (germline): SGHVS, FQNEAQ. The CDR3 here is CASIGPNSYQAFF. In nucleotides, the CDR3 is TGTGCCAGCATCGGTCCGAACTCCTATCAAGCTTTCTTT.

This rearrangement joins TRBV2 to TRBJ1-5, with D perhaps matching TRBD1 (5 bases). Trimming cost V 3 bases and J 7 bases, with 10 bases left between them. Germline lookup yields CDR1 SNHLY and CDR2 FYNNEI. The length of the CDR3 is 13 residues. The CDR3 DNA reads TGTGCCAGCAGTGACCAGGGCGAACAGCCCCAGCATTTT. Its translation: CASSDQGEQPQHF.

Written as DNA, the CDR3 is TGTGCCAGTAGTATGCGCGGACAGGGGTCTGAAAAACTGTTTTTT. It encodes CASSMRGQGSEKLFF. V usage is TRBV19 and J usage is TRBJ1-4, with 9 bases fitting TRBD1. The germline V gene encodes CDR1 LNHDA and CDR2 SQIVND (reference sequence). The CDR3 is made up of 15 amino acids. The V gene end was trimmed by 3 bases and the J gene end by 7 bases; junction bases not matched to a gene: 6.

This chain uses TRBV4-2 with TRBJ2-2; possibly TRBD1 for D (6 bases). Germline V CDR1 and CDR2: LGHNA, YNFKEQ. The CDR3 has 16 amino acids. The V gene lost 1 base and the J gene lost 0 bases, with 9 bases spanning the gap. In DNA form, the CDR3 reads TGTGCCAGCAGCCAAGTGGGGACATCGAACACCGGGGAGCTGTTTTTT. Translation gives CASSQVGTSNTGELFF.

This sequence joins TRBV28 and TRBJ1-2; 10 bases are shared with TRBD1. The CDR3 extends over 14 amino acids. Per germline, CDR1 MDHEN and CDR2 SYDVKM. V trimming: 5 bases; J trimming: 4 bases; junction bases outside the gene matches: 4. The CDR3 is CASSRGQGSYGYTF. DNA for the CDR3: TGTGCCAGCAGTCGGGGACAGGGGAGCTATGGCTACACCTTC.

The V call is TRBV7-2, the J call TRBJ2-3, with 10 bases aligning to TRBD2. Germline values: CDR1 SGHTA, CDR2 FQGNSA. J gave up 4 bases and V 1 base, and 8 bases lay outside the gene matches. The CDR3 loop spans 17 amino acids. This chain's CDR3 is CASSLGVLAGVADTQYF. The CDR3 nucleotides read TGTGCCAGCAGCTTAGGAGTTCTAGCGGGAGTAGCAGATACGCAGTATTTT.

This chain joins TRBV3-1 (or the pseudogene TRBV3-2) and TRBJ1-3; D unclear. V lost 2 bases, J lost 4 bases, and 9 bases lay in between. The CDR3 has 14 residues. Germline lookup yields CDR1 LGHDT and CDR2 YNNKEL (reference sequence). The CDR3 DNA reads as TGTGCCAGCAGCCAAATAACAGAAGGAAACACCATATATTTT. Protein product: CASSQITEGNTIYF.

The CDR3 DNA sequence: TGTGCCAGTAGTATAGGTCAGGGGGTCGAGGCCCAGCATTTT. Translating it yields CASSIGQGVEAQHF. V usage is TRBV19 and J usage is TRBJ1-5; 7 nucleotides line up with TRBD1. The junction had 8 bases not matched to a gene; V was cut back by 1 base and J by 11 bases. CDR1 is LNHDA and CDR2 is SQIVND in the germline V gene (reference sequence). The CDR3 covers 14 residues.

This chain uses TRBV24-1 with TRBJ2-5; a weak D match, TRBD2 (5 bases). CDR3 size: 14 residues. CDR1 is KGHDR, CDR2 SFDVKD, per germline. V shed 4 bases and J shed 2 bases, with 10 bases lying between them. The CDR3 DNA is TGTGCCACCAGTGACACGGGGAAACAAGAGACCCAGTACTTC. Its protein is CATSDTGKQETQYF.